The rows below give T cell receptor beta chains drawn from one sample of a study of blood T cell repertoires in COVID-19. Repertoires were generated with immunoSEQ multiplex PCR, while TCRdb's copy carries only in-frame clones and drops some. The repertoire consists of 300,000 to 350,000 clones, with around 89% occurring once and the leading ten covering approximately 4%. Sequenced sample: PBMCs or T cells enriched from blood (not recorded which). The receptor source for this set is a woman aged 18-29 years with acute COVID-19. The CDR3 runs from the conserved cysteine through the conserved F or W. D genes are given only for firm matches. The size field is filled for only some rows; it gives once, few, many or a size class.

size	V	D	J	CDR3	DNA
NA	TRBV11-3	TRBD1	TRBJ1-4	CASSRSGGGNEKLFF	TGTGCCAGCAGCCGATCAGGGGGAGGAAATGAAAAACTGTTTTTT
once	TRBV6-5	NA	TRBJ1-2	CASRYLNVGDYGYTF	TGTGCCAGCAGGTACCTTAACGTGGGAGACTATGGCTACACCTTC
NA	TRBV27	TRBD1	TRBJ1-5	CASSFRQGANQPQHF	TGTGCCAGCAGTTTCCGGCAGGGGGCAAATCAGCCCCAGCATTTT
NA	TRBV15	NA	TRBJ1-4	CATSRDRGTNEKLFF	TGTGCCACCAGCAGAGATCGAGGTACTAATGAAAAACTGTTTTTT
NA	TRBV27	TRBD1	TRBJ1-3	CASSSDRGSGNTIYF	TGTGCCAGCAGTTCGGACAGGGGATCAGGAAACACCATATATTTT
NA	TRBV24-1	NA	TRBJ1-3	CATSGPGVTSGNTIYF	TGTGCCACCAGCGGGCCCGGGGTGACCTCTGGAAACACCATATATTTT
NA	TRBV18	NA	TRBJ2-1	CASSPFRESGNEQFF	TGTGCCAGCTCACCGTTTCGAGAGTCGGGCAATGAGCAGTTCTTC
NA	TRBV18	NA	TRBJ2-5	CASSLGSTRETQYF	TGTGCCAGCTCATTGGGCTCCACCAGAGAGACCCAGTACTTC
NA	TRBV28	NA	TRBJ1-5	CASSLATIRAQHF	TGTGCCAGCAGTTTGGCCACCATTCGTGCCCAGCATTTT
few	TRBV5-1	NA	TRBJ1-1	CASRAGVGNTEAFF	TGCGCCAGCAGGGCAGGGGTTGGGAACACTGAAGCTTTCTTT
NA	TRBV30	TRBD1	TRBJ1-2	CAGGPRGRRGYTF	TGTGCCGGAGGACCCAGGGGGCGCAGGGGCTACACCTTC
NA	TRBV7-3	TRBD1	TRBJ2-7	CASSSSPGQGVYEQYF	TGTGCCAGCAGCTCATCTCCGGGACAGGGGGTATACGAGCAGTACTTC
NA	TRBV7-9	TRBD1	TRBJ1-5	CASSPDRGNQPQHF	TGTGCCAGCAGCCCCGACAGGGGCAATCAGCCCCAGCATTTT
NA	TRBV29-1	NA	TRBJ1-1	CSVQGMNTEAFF	TGCAGCGTTCAGGGTATGAACACTGAAGCTTTCTTT
NA	TRBV24-1	TRBD1	TRBJ2-1	CATGTGEYNEQFF	TGTGCCACCGGGACAGGGGAGTACAATGAGCAGTTCTTC